The present entry profiles one T cell receptor (beta chain) with its context. This record comes from a study of CD8 T cells in Susac syndrome. Germline CDR1 is SQVTM and CDR2 is ANQGSEA. With V trimmed by 5 bases and J by 6 bases, 2 bases remained unmatched. CDR3 length equals 11 residues. It was with random hexamers that roughly 0.45 to 1 ug RNA was reverse transcribed. TCRdb reprocessed the immunoSEQ multiplex PCR reads with MiXCR, giving one entry per CDR3 protein. This table holds about 85,000 distinct CDR3 sequences, 95% found once. Sequencing was carried out using CD8+ T cells from PBMCs. The sequence was collected from a human donor with Susac syndrome. The chain is built from TRBV29-1 and TRBJ2-7, with 9 bases fitting TRBD2. In DNA form, the CDR3 reads TGCAGCGTTACGACTAGCGGCGAGCAGTACTTC. It encodes CSVTTSGEQYF.